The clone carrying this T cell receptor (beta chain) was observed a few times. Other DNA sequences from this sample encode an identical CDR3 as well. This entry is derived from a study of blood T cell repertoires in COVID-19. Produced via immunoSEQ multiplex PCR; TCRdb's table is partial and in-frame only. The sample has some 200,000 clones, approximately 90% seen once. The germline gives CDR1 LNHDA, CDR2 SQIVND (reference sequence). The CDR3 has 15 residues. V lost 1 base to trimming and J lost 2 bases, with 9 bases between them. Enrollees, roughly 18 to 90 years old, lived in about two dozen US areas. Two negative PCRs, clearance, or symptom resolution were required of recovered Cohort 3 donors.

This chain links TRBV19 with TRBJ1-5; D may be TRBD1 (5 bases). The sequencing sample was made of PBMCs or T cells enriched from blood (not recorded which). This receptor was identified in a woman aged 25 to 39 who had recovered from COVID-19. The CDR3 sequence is CASSIGGAGNQPQHF. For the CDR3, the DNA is TGTGCCAGTAGTATAGGGGGCGCGGGCAATCAGCCCCAGCATTTT.